What follows are 29 T cell receptor beta chains derived from one specimen sequenced in a study of blood T cell repertoires in COVID-19. Assay used: immunoSEQ multiplex PCR; TCRdb lists only in-frame clones, some missing. The sample holds under 350,000 clones, roughly 90% seen once. The sample comprised PBMCs or T cells enriched from blood (not recorded which). The receptors stem from a woman aged 60-75 years who had recovered from COVID-19.

The rearrangement joins TRBV6-6 to TRBJ1-1; 7 bases match TRBD1. This CDR3 contains 14 residues. The ends lost 6 bases at V and 0 bases at J; junction bases unmatched: 4. Looked up from germline, CDR1 is MNHNY and CDR2 is SVGAGI (reference sequence). CDR3 amino acids: CASSPDRVNTEAFF. The CDR3 bases are TGTGCCAGCAGCCCCGACAGGGTGAACACTGAAGCTTTCTTT.

The chain combines TRBV6-6 with TRBJ1-4; 8 bases agree with TRBD1. The CDR3 runs 14 residues. J lost 3 bases, V lost 6 bases, and 3 bases had no gene match. Germline loops: CDR1 MNHNY, CDR2 SVGAGI (reference sequence). The CDR3 reads CASRETGANEKLFF. CDR3 coding DNA: TGTGCCAGCAGGGAGACAGGGGCTAATGAAAAACTGTTTTTT.

The chain combines TRBV28 with TRBJ2-2; the D gene is possibly TRBD1 (6 bases). Germline CDR1 and CDR2: MDHEN and SYDVKM. V was clipped by 3 bases and J by 2 bases, with 13 bases between them. The CDR3 sequence is 16 residues long. The CDR3 loop reads CASSLGRGGNTGELFF. CDR3 coding DNA: TGTGCCAGCAGTTTGGGCAGGGGTGGAAACACCGGGGAGCTGTTTTTT.

The chain recombines TRBV6-5 with TRBJ1-1, with 8 positions matching TRBD1. CDR3 length: 15 amino acids. Germline-derived CDR1 and CDR2 are MNHEY and SVGAGI. The junction had 15 bases not matched to a gene; V was cut back by 8 bases and J by 7 bases. The CDR3 DNA follows: TGTGCCAGCGGATATCCAGGGGGCTCTCTCTTTGAAGCTTTCTTT. Its protein product is CASGYPGGSLFEAFF.

The chain links TRBV3-1 (or the pseudogene TRBV3-2) to TRBJ1-2; 8 nucleotides match TRBD1. This CDR3 contains 16 residues. V was pared by 5 bases and J by 1 base, with 9 bases of the junction left unmatched. The germline gives CDR1 LGHDT, CDR2 YNNKEL (reference sequence). CDR3 region: CASSDMWTGRNYGYTF. The CDR3 region has the DNA TGTGCCAGCAGCGACATGTGGACAGGGCGTAACTATGGCTACACCTTC.

The table lists this clone with a few counts. The chain links TRBV5-1 to TRBJ1-1, with D uncertain. Germline assignment: CDR1 SGHRS and CDR2 YFSETQ. CDR3 length equals 14 residues. Trimming took 4 bases from V and 1 from J, leaving 11 bases between them. In DNA, the CDR3 is TGCGCCAGCAGCCAAACCTATAGGAACACTGAAGCTTTCTTT. Translation: CASSQTYRNTEAFF.

The genes are TRBV4-1 and TRBJ1-6, with 7 bases fitting TRBD1. Germline assignment: CDR1 MGHRA and CDR2 YSYEKL. CDR3 length equals 16 residues. V shed 6 bases, J shed 6 bases, and the junction held 11 bases outside the gene matches. CDR3 in DNA: TGCGCCAGCAGAGCGGTCACGGGACAGTTTAATTCACCCCTCCACTTT. Translation gives CASRAVTGQFNSPLHF.

The V call is TRBV28, the J call TRBJ2-1; possibly TRBD1 for D (6 bases). Germline V gives CDR1 MDHEN, CDR2 SYDVKM. Trimming took off 10 bases at V and 10 bases at J, with 14 bases between the two ends. The CDR3 sequence is 11 residues long. The CDR3 loop is CATQQGGEQFF. CDR3 coding DNA: TGTGCCACCCAACAGGGCGGCGAGCAGTTCTTC.

The chain uses TRBV19 and TRBJ1-5, with D possibly being TRBD1 (5 bases). This CDR3 comprises 13 residues. Deletions cut 7 bases from V and 6 bases from J, with 13 bases between. The germline CDR1 and CDR2 sequences are LNHDA and SQIVND (reference sequence). CDR3 sequence: CASTWGGGQPQHF. The CDR3 DNA reads as TGTGCCAGTACTTGGGGGGGAGGTCAGCCCCAGCATTTT.

Here the CDR3 DNA reads TGTGCCAGCACCTGGGGGAGGGGAGGGCTACCCACCGGGGAGCTGTTTTTT. Amino acid sequence: CASTWGRGGLPTGELFF. The chain joins TRBV5-5 to TRBJ2-2; 7 bases are shared with TRBD2. The CDR3 length is 17 residues. Losses at the gene ends were 6 bases for V and 4 bases for J; bases not matched to a gene: 15. Germline V gene data show CDR1 as SGHKS and CDR2 as YYEKEE (reference sequence). Full variable domain (remainder filled in from reference TRBV5-5 and TRBJ2-2): DAGVTQSPTHLIKTRGQQVTLRCSPISGHKSVSWYQQVLGQGPQFIFQYYEKEERGRGNFPDRFSARQFPNYSSELNVNALLLGDSALYLCASTWGRGGLPTGELFFGEGSRLTVL.

The V and J genes are TRBV27 and TRBJ1-1; tentative D call: TRBD1 (5 bases). Germline CDR1 is MNHEY and CDR2 is SMNVEV (reference sequence). The CDR3 extends over 13 amino acids. V dropped 3 bases and J dropped 3 bases, with 8 bases sitting between them. The CDR3 nucleotides read TGTGCCAGCAGTTTCCAGGGCCACACTGAAGCTTTCTTT. This codes for CASSFQGHTEAFF.

This clone was counted a few times. The CDR3: CASSHPLDSAFF. The CDR3 DNA reads as TGCGCCAGCTCCCACCCCCTGGACAGTGCTTTCTTT. The chain uses TRBV4-1 and TRBJ1-1; D might be TRBD1 (6 bases). Germline CDR1 MGHRA, CDR2 YSYEKL. Trimming took 8 bases from V and 11 from J, leaving 18 bases between them. This CDR3 contains 12 residues.

The chain couples TRBV2 to TRBJ2-3, with TRBD2 as a possible D gene (6 bases). The CDR3 sequence is 15 residues long. The germline gives CDR1 SNHLY, CDR2 FYNNEI. Deletions cut 8 bases from V and 2 bases from J, with 17 bases between. The CDR3 region has the DNA TGTGCCAGCTCTTATAACGGGGGATCCACAGATACGCAGTATTTT. Its translation is CASSYNGGSTDTQYF.

The chain couples TRBV5-6 to TRBJ1-1; TRBD1 matches 8 bases. Germline CDR1 SGHDT, CDR2 YYEEEE. CDR3 length equals 14 residues. The V segment lost 0 bases and the J segment 8 bases; nucleotides outside the gene matches: 6. The CDR3 spells CASSLGTGRLEAFF. DNA of the CDR3: TGTGCCAGCAGCTTGGGGACAGGGAGATTAGAAGCTTTCTTT.

The V call is TRBV5-1, the J call TRBJ2-7; D is unclear. Germline CDR1 SGHRS, CDR2 YFSETQ. The CDR3 length is 12 residues. V was clipped by 0 bases and J by 5 bases, with 6 bases between them. As DNA, the CDR3 is TGCGCCAGCAGCTTGGTCCCAGACGAGCAGTACTTC. Translation: CASSLVPDEQYF.

The chain is built from TRBV14 and TRBJ2-7; D is ambiguous. The V gene's germline CDR1 is SGHDN and CDR2 FVKESK. The CDR3 is made up of 12 amino acids. V was pared by 5 bases and J by 0 bases, with 5 bases between. CDR3 DNA sequence: TGTGCCAGCAGCTCCTCCTCCTACGAGCAGTACTTC. It encodes CASSSSSYEQYF.

V usage is TRBV29-1 and J usage is TRBJ2-5; 8 nucleotides align to TRBD2. V dropped 6 bases and J dropped 5; count of bases not matched to a gene: 5. The CDR3 runs to 12 residues. Germline V lookup: CDR1 SQVTM, CDR2 ANQGSEA. The CDR3 protein is CSVSGRGETQYF. CDR3 bases: TGCAGCGTGAGCGGGAGAGGTGAGACCCAGTACTTC. The full variable domain, in which reference TRBV29-1 and TRBJ2-5 provide the parts outside the CDR3, is SAVISQKPSRDICQRGTSLTIQCQVDSQVTMMFWYRQQPGQSLTLIATANQGSEATYESGFVIDKFPISRPNLTFSTLTVSNMSPEDSSIYLCSVSGRGETQYFGPGTRLLVL.

This sequence joins TRBV7-3 and TRBJ2-1, with 8 positions matching TRBD1. Germline V CDR1 and CDR2: SGHTA, FQGTGA. The J segment lost 8 bases and the V segment lost 4 bases, leaving 16 bases of the junction unmatched. This CDR3 is 17 amino acids long. The CDR3 region is CASSSTLDRVGFHEQFF. The CDR3, as DNA: TGTGCCAGCAGCTCAACCCTGGACAGGGTCGGTTTTCATGAGCAGTTCTTC.

The chain employs TRBV5-1 and TRBJ1-3; D unresolved. There are 13 residues in the CDR3. The V gene's germline CDR1 is SGHRS and CDR2 YFSETQ. Trimming stripped 5 bases from V and 0 bases from J, with 6 bases between. CDR3 protein: CASSPFSGNTIYF. DNA of the CDR3: TGCGCCAGCAGTCCTTTCTCTGGAAACACCATATATTTT.

This chain connects TRBV10-1 to TRBJ2-3; TRBD1 might be the D (5 bases). The ends were cut back, 3 bases at V and 4 bases at J, with 11 bases in the middle. The germline V gene has CDR1 WNHNN and CDR2 SYGVQD (reference sequence). CDR3 length: 14 amino acids. CDR3 loop: CASSDARAADTQYF. Here the CDR3 DNA reads TGCGCCAGCAGTGACGCCAGGGCGGCAGATACGCAGTATTTT.

The genes are TRBV4-1 and TRBJ1-1; 8 bases are a match to TRBD1. Germline lookup yields CDR1 MGHRA and CDR2 YSYEKL. The CDR3 spans 16 residues. The trim removed 1 base at V and 6 bases at J, leaving 10 bases unmatched. CDR3 bases: TGCGCCAGCAGCCAAGTTTCCGGGACAGGAGACGCTGAAGCTTTCTTT. It codes for CASSQVSGTGDAEAFF.

The chain uses TRBV27 and TRBJ1-4; D possibly corresponds to TRBD1 (6 bases). This CDR3 has 15 amino acids. V was trimmed by 5 bases and J by 3 bases, leaving 13 bases between them. Germline V gene lookup returns CDR1 MNHEY and CDR2 SMNVEV (reference sequence). The CDR3 here is CASSAQGRANEKLFF. The DNA of the CDR3 is TGTGCCAGCAGTGCACAGGGAAGGGCTAATGAAAAACTGTTTTTT. The whole variable domain, filled in from reference TRBV27 and TRBJ1-4, reads EAQVTQNPRYLITVTGKKLTVTCSQNMNHEYMSWYRQDPGLGLRQIYYSMNVEVTDKGDVPEGYKVSRKEKRNFPLILESPSPNQTSLYFCASSAQGRANEKLFFGSGTQLSVL.

The chain carries TRBV7-9 and TRBJ2-1, with D perhaps matching TRBD2 (5 bases). The germline V and J ends were trimmed by 2 bases and 6 bases, with 11 bases remaining between them. Looked up from germline, CDR1 is SEHNR and CDR2 is FQNEAQ (reference sequence). This CDR3 is built from 14 residues. The CDR3: CASSLSGISNEQFF. The CDR3 DNA sequence: TGTGCCAGCAGCTTATCCGGGATCTCCAATGAGCAGTTCTTC. Full variable domain (missing parts from reference TRBV7-9 and TRBJ2-1): DTGVSQNPRHKITKRGQNVTFRCDPISEHNRLYWYRQTLGQGPEFLTYFQNEAQLEKSRLLSDRFSAERPKGSFSTLEIQRTEQGDSAMYLCASSLSGISNEQFFGPGTRLTVL.

The V and J genes are TRBV24-1 and TRBJ1-6, with a possible D match to TRBD1 (6 bases). The germline CDR1 and CDR2 sequences are KGHDR and SFDVKD. The ends were cut back, 4 bases at V and 5 bases at J, with 14 bases in the middle. The CDR3 spans 16 residues. This CDR3 is CATSDPREGDNSPLHF. The CDR3 DNA reads as TGTGCCACCAGTGACCCGCGGGAGGGGGATAATTCACCCCTCCACTTT.

The chain recombines TRBV28 with TRBJ1-1; D is unclear. V was pared by 5 bases and J by 7 bases, with 11 bases between. The CDR3 extends over 12 amino acids. Germline V gives CDR1 MDHEN, CDR2 SYDVKM. For the CDR3, the DNA is TGTGCCAGCAGTGTGATGAGGCTTGAAGCTTTCTTT. Translated: CASSVMRLEAFF.

This chain uses TRBV5-1 with TRBJ2-7; 7 nucleotides align to TRBD1. This CDR3 spans 15 amino acids. The germline gives CDR1 SGHRS, CDR2 YFSETQ. V shed 5 bases and J 6 bases; nucleotides not matched to a gene: 14. The CDR3 region is CASSRATGVISEQYF. CDR3 DNA: TGCGCCAGCAGTAGGGCCACAGGGGTCATCAGCGAGCAGTACTTC.

V is TRBV2 and J is TRBJ2-3; D perhaps matches TRBD1 (5 bases). V was cut by 4 bases and J by 6 bases, with 11 bases left in between. There are 13 residues in the CDR3. The germline V gene encodes CDR1 SNHLY and CDR2 FYNNEI. The CDR3 is CASSGQSWDTQYF. As DNA, the CDR3 is TGTGCCAGCAGTGGACAGAGCTGGGATACGCAGTATTTT.

The V and J genes are TRBV2 and TRBJ2-3; tentative D call: TRBD2 (6 bases). The CDR3 consists of 14 residues. The germline V gene encodes CDR1 SNHLY and CDR2 FYNNEI. V gave up 8 bases and J gave up 0 bases, with 12 bases separating them. The CDR3 sequence is CASLGRGSTDTQYF. In DNA, the CDR3 is TGTGCCAGCCTCGGTCGGGGGAGCACAGATACGCAGTATTTT. Full variable domain (rest looked up from reference TRBV2 and TRBJ2-3): EPEVTQTPSHQVTQMGQEVILRCVPISNHLYFYWYRQILGQKVEFLVSFYNNEISEKSEIFDDQFSVERPDGSNFTLKIRSTKLEDSAMYFCASLGRGSTDTQYFGPGTRLTVL.

The count of this clone is one. J is TRBJ1-2 and V is TRBV5-1; 7 nucleotides agree with TRBD1. J gave up 2 bases and V 5 bases, and 9 bases lay outside the gene matches. The V gene's germline CDR1 is SGHRS and CDR2 YFSETQ. The CDR3 is 15 residues long. DNA for the CDR3: TGCGCCAGCAGATTTGGGACAGCGTTAAACTATGGCTACACCTTC. This sequence encodes CASRFGTALNYGYTF.